The 10 T cell receptor beta chains below all came from one sample that was sequenced in a study of blood T cell repertoires in COVID-19. The assay was immunoSEQ multiplex PCR, and TCRdb's table has in-frame clones only and misses some. The sample carries roughly 40,000 clones, over 70% recorded once. Sequencing used peripheral blood. These receptors came from a woman of 80 years or more with acute or convalescent COVID-19.

This chain uses TRBV30 with TRBJ2-1; no reliable D call. Germline values: CDR1 GTSNPN, CDR2 SVGIG (reference sequence). This CDR3 has 13 residues. V dropped 6 bases and J dropped 6 bases, with 15 bases sitting between them. The CDR3 here is CACDLSRSNEQFF. The CDR3 nucleotides read TGTGCCTGTGACCTCTCGAGGAGCAATGAGCAGTTCTTC.

This chain's CDR3 is CAWSADRTRNTIYF. Written as DNA, the CDR3 is TGTGCCTGGAGTGCGGACAGGACGAGAAACACCATATATTTT. The chain carries TRBV30 and TRBJ1-3, with 7 bases lining up with TRBD1. J lost 5 bases, V lost 1 base, and 5 bases had no gene match. Germline assignment: CDR1 GTSNPN and CDR2 SVGIG (reference sequence). CDR3 size: 14 residues.

V gene TRBV6-2 or TRBV6-3 combines with J gene TRBJ1-5; 10 bases are shared with TRBD1. The CDR3 totals 17 residues. V was clipped by 0 bases and J by 3 bases; unmatched bases: 5. CDR1 and CDR2 from the germline V gene are MNHEY and SVGEGT. CDR3 sequence: CASSYSGTGVFNQPQHF. DNA for the CDR3: TGTGCCAGCAGTTACTCGGGGACAGGGGTCTTCAATCAGCCCCAGCATTTT.

This clone has a single count. The chain uses TRBV3-1 (or the pseudogene TRBV3-2) and TRBJ2-4, with 7 bases fitting TRBD2. Unmatched junction bases numbered 5, after V lost 2 bases and J lost 4 bases. CDR1 is LGHDT and CDR2 is YNNKEL in the germline V gene (reference sequence). The CDR3 runs to 15 residues. CDR3 in DNA: TGTGCCAGCAGCCAAAGGTGGGAGGGGAAAAACATTCAGTACTTC. This translates into CASSQRWEGKNIQYF.

The chain uses TRBV29-1 and TRBJ2-3, with a weak D call TRBD1 (6 bases). Germline CDR1 is SQVTM and CDR2 is ANQGSEA. Trimming pared 4 bases from V and 0 bases from J, leaving 11 bases between. The CDR3 loop spans 14 amino acids. CDR3 coding DNA: TGCAGCGTTGGTTGGGGACACAGCACAGATACGCAGTATTTT. Translation: CSVGWGHSTDTQYF.

The chain uses TRBV6-6 and TRBJ1-6; D may be TRBD1 (5 bases). V was clipped by 6 bases and J by 7 bases, with 13 bases between them. The CDR3 sequence is 14 residues long. Per the germline V gene, CDR1 is MNHNY and CDR2 is SVGAGI (reference sequence). The CDR3 protein is CASSLRDYNSPLHF. The CDR3 DNA reads TGTGCCAGCAGCCTTCGGGACTACAATTCACCCCTCCACTTT.

The chain is built from TRBV10-1 and TRBJ1-1; possibly TRBD1 for D (5 bases). V lost 6 bases to trimming and J lost 1 base, with 9 bases between them. The germline gives CDR1 WNHNN, CDR2 SYGVQD (reference sequence). The CDR3 has 13 residues. Here the CDR3 reads CASRRQPNTEAFF. CDR3 DNA sequence: TGCGCCAGCAGGAGACAGCCGAACACTGAAGCTTTCTTT.

The chain couples TRBV4-3 to TRBJ1-2; perhaps TRBD1 as D (6 bases). The CDR3 contains 16 residues. Trimming removed 1 base at V and 6 bases at J, with 18 bases between. Looked up from germline, CDR1 is LGHNA and CDR2 is YSLEER. CDR3 DNA: TGCGCCAGCAGCCAAGGCCGCTTCGGGACAATCAATGGCTACACCTTC. Protein: CASSQGRFGTINGYTF.

This chain links TRBV18 with TRBJ2-7; 14 bases are shared with TRBD2. Trimming removed 1 base from V and 5 bases from J; junction bases left unmatched: 4. Germline-derived CDR1 and CDR2 are KGHSH and LQKENI. The CDR3 loop spans 16 amino acids. As DNA, the CDR3 is TGTGCCAGCTCACCACGGACTAGCGGGAGGTTCGACGAGCAGTACTTC. This codes for CASSPRTSGRFDEQYF. Full variable domain (remainder filled in from reference TRBV18 and TRBJ2-7): NAGVMQNPRHLVRRRGQEARLRCSPMKGHSHVYWYRQLPEEGLKFMVYLQKENIIDESGMPKERFSAEFPKEGPSILRIQQVVRGDSAAYFCASSPRTSGRFDEQYFGPGTRLTVT.

This clone was detected a few times. The chain uses TRBV19 and TRBJ1-6; the match to TRBD1 covers 7 bases. This CDR3 is 15 amino acids long. V trimming: 2 bases; J trimming: 7 bases; junction bases outside the gene matches: 5. Germline V gives CDR1 LNHDA, CDR2 SQIVND (reference sequence). The CDR3 DNA sequence: TGTGCCAGTAGTATACAAACAGGGGACAATTCACCCCTCCACTTT. It encodes CASSIQTGDNSPLHF.